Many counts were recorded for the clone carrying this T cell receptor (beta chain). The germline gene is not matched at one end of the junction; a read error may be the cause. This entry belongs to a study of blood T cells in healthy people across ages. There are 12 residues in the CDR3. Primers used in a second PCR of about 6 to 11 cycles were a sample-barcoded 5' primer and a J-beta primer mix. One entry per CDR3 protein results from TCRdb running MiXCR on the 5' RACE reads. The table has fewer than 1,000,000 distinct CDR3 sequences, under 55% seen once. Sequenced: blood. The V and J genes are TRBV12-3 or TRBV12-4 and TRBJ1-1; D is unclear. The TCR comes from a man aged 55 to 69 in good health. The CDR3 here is CASSLGRTEAFF. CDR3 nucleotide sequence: TGTGCCAGCAGCTTAGGCCGCACTGAAGCTTTCTTT.